The sequence of this TCR beta chain was determined in a study of blood T cell repertoires in COVID-19. Study in general: Samples taken during acute and convalescent COVID-19 were collected in the United States, Italy and Spain. Sample material is recorded as cDNA or gDNA derived from T cells, B-cell-depleted T cells, or PBMCs.

Seattle cases were enrolled at active infection and followed longitudinally. How the authors handled the data: Amplification with reference gene primers provided the estimates of nucleated cell counts. Profiling relied on immunoSEQ multiplex PCR, and the TCRdb table lists in-frame clones only, not all of them. V and J calls and clone size are given by that table; D and trimming were obtained from the DNA. The sample shows a few hundred thousand clones, about 90% of them seen only once. The table lists this clone with a count of one. The sample consisted of peripheral blood. The receptor was isolated from a man aged 18 to 29 with COVID-19, enrolled during active disease.

The CDR3 is CASSPRGMNTEAFF. CDR3 coding DNA: TGTGCCAGCAGCCCCAGGGGAATGAACACTGAAGCTTTCTTT. The rearrangement uses TRBV3-1 (or the pseudogene TRBV3-2) and TRBJ1-1, with D perhaps matching TRBD1 (6 bases). The germline gives CDR1 LGHDT, CDR2 YNNKEL (reference sequence). CDR3 length: 14 residues. Trimming shortened V by 4 bases and J by 0 bases, and 9 bases separated the two germline ends.